The rows below give T cell receptor beta chains drawn from one sample of a study of low-dose radiotherapy and immunotherapy resistance in tumors. TCRdb independently ran MiXCR on the reads; one entry per CDR3 protein. In the table there are tens of thousands of distinct CDR3 sequences, under 10% of which are singletons. Sequences were derived from PBMCs, sampled before treatment. These receptors all come from a male donor with prostate cancer. Both conserved end residues are part of each CDR3. Fields, in order: J gene, clone size, D gene, V gene, CDR3 DNA, CDR3 protein. D genes are given only for firm matches. A clone size is listed for some rows: how often the clone was seen (once, few, many), or a class if it is expanded.

TRBJ1-5,many,TRBD1,TRBV2,TGTGCCAGCAGGAGGGGACAGGGGGCTTCTCAGCCCCAGCATTTT,CASRRGQGASQPQHF
TRBJ2-3,many,TRBD2,TRBV7-2,TGTGCCAGCAGCATCCAGCGGGATAGCACAGATACGCAGTATTTT,CASSIQRDSTDTQYF
TRBJ2-7,many,NA,TRBV6-2/TRBV6-3,TGTGCCAGCAGCCCCCTGGGCGAGCAGTACTTC,CASSPLGEQYF
TRBJ2-1,many,TRBD2,TRBV10-3,TGTGCCATCAGTGAATGGACTAGCGCCTACAATGAGCAGTTCTTC,CAISEWTSAYNEQFF
TRBJ2-7,many,NA,TRBV6-6,TGTGCCAGCAGTTACCCCCCGAAATTTTACGAGCAGTACTTC,CASSYPPKFYEQYF
TRBJ2-1,many,TRBD2,TRBV7-9,TGTGCCAGCAGCTCGGGACTAGCGGGGACCCAATCGCAGTTCTTC,CASSSGLAGTQSQFF
TRBJ1-1,many,TRBD1,TRBV5-1,TGCGCCAGCAGCGTACAGGGGGCGAACACTGAAGCTTTCTTT,CASSVQGANTEAFF
TRBJ1-5,many,NA,TRBV20-1,TGCAGTGCTGGAGGAGCGGCGCGCAATCAGCCCCAGCATTTT,CSAGGAARNQPQHF
TRBJ2-3,many,TRBD1,TRBV5-1,TGCGCCAGCAGCCTGGGACAGTCAGTCACAGATACGCAGTATTTT,CASSLGQSVTDTQYF
TRBJ2-3,NA,NA,TRBV20-1,TGCAGTGCTAGCTTCGGATTCACAGATACGCAGTATTTT,CSASFGFTDTQYF
TRBJ2-1,many,NA,TRBV2,TGTGCCAGCAAAGGGGCCTCCTACAATGAGCAGTTCTTC,CASKGASYNEQFF
TRBJ2-1,many,TRBD2,TRBV24-1,TGTGCCACCAGTGATTCGACTAGCGGGGTCTCCTACAATGAGCAGTTCTTC,CATSDSTSGVSYNEQFF
TRBJ2-5,NA,NA,TRBV4-3,TGCGCCAGCAGCCACGACCCGGGGGAGACCCAGTACTTC,CASSHDPGETQYF
TRBJ2-1,many,NA,TRBV18,TGTGCCAGCTCACCAGGGTCTAGCGCTTACAATGAGCAGTTCTTC,CASSPGSSAYNEQFF
TRBJ2-7,many,TRBD1,TRBV6-6,TGTGCCAGCAGCACAGGGGGCGGAGGATACGAGCAGTACTTC,CASSTGGGGYEQYF
TRBJ1-2,NA,NA,TRBV7-2,TGTGCCAGCAGCTCAGACCAAAACCATTCCCCCCGCTATCGTGGCTACACCTTC,CASSSDQNHSPRYRGYTF
TRBJ1-2,many,TRBD1,TRBV28,TGTGCCAGCAGTCCCGGGACAGTCAACTATGGCTACACCTTC,CASSPGTVNYGYTF
TRBJ1-1,many,NA,TRBV30,TGTGCCTGGAGTGATCAGGGGTTCACTGAAGCTTTCTTT,CAWSDQGFTEAFF
TRBJ1-3,many,NA,TRBV7-2,TGTGCCAGCAGCTACTCCGCAAATTACAGGGTTGTCTCTGGAAACACCATATATTTT,CASSYSANYRVVSGNTIYF
TRBJ1-5,many,TRBD1,TRBV28,TGTGCCAGCAGTTTATGGGGACAGCAGAAACAGCCCCAGCATTTT,CASSLWGQQKQPQHF
TRBJ1-1,many,NA,TRBV20-1,TGCAGTGCGGGTTTGAACACTGAAGCTTTCTTT,CSAGLNTEAFF
TRBJ2-3,many,NA,TRBV20-1,TGCAGTGCTGAAACAGGGTCAGATACGCAGTATTTT,CSAETGSDTQYF
TRBJ2-1,many,NA,TRBV20-1,TGCAGTGCTCCCGTTGCCGGGGCGCGTCTGGGGGAGCAGTTCTTC,CSAPVAGARLGEQFF
TRBJ1-2,many,TRBD1,TRBV4-3,TGCGCCAGCAGCCAAGATTGGGACAGCAACTATGGCTACACCTTC,CASSQDWDSNYGYTF
TRBJ2-2,NA,NA,TRBV20-1,TGCAGTGCTAGGGCGGGGGCGGGCGGGGAGCTGTTTTTT,CSARAGAGGELFF
TRBJ2-7,many,NA,TRBV28,TGTGCCATCACACCTGGCGGCAGGGTCTACGAGCAGTACTTC,CAITPGGRVYEQYF
TRBJ2-3,many,NA,TRBV28,TGTGCCAGCATAAGGGGTCGGTCGACAGATACGCAGTATTTT,CASIRGRSTDTQYF
TRBJ1-2,many,TRBD1,TRBV5-1,TGCGCCAGCAGCTTGGCGACAGGGGGCGCAGCTTGGGATGGCTACACCTTC,CASSLATGGAAWDGYTF
TRBJ2-4,many,NA,TRBV7-8,TGTGCCAGCAGCTTAGCCCGAAACAGGGTGACGTACTTC,CASSLARNRVTYF
TRBJ2-3,many,TRBD1,TRBV28,TGTGCCAGCCGGGACAGAAACACGCAGTATTTT,CASRDRNTQYF
TRBJ2-5,many,TRBD1,TRBV27,TGTGCCAGCAGTTTATTTACAGGGGAGGAGACCCAGTACTTC,CASSLFTGEETQYF
TRBJ2-7,NA,NA,TRBV6-1,TGTGCCACAAAGGACCCTAGGCACGAGCAGTACTTC,CATKDPRHEQYF
TRBJ1-5,many,NA,TRBV28,TGTGCCAGCAGCGCGACCACAGGGCTCAATCAGCCCCAGCATTTT,CASSATTGLNQPQHF